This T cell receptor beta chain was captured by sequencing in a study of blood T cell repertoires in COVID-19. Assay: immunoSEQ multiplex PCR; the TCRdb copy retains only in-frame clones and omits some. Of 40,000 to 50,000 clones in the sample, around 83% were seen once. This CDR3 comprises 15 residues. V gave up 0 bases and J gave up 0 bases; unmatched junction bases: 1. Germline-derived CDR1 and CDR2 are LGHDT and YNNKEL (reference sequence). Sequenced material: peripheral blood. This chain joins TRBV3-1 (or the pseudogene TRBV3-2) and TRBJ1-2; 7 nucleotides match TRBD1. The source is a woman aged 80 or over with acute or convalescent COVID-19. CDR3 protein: CASSQEGGPNYGYTF. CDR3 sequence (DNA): TGTGCCAGCAGCCAAGAAGGGGGCCCTAACTATGGCTACACCTTC.